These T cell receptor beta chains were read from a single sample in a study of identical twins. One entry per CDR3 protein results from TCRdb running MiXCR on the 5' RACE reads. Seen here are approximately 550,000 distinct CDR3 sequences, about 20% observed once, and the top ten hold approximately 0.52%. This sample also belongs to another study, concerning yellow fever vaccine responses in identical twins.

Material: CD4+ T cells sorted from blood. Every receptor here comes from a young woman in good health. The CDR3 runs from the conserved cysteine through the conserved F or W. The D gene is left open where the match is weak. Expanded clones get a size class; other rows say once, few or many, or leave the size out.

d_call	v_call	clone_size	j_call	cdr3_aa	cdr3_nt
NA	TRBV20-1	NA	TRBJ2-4	CSAVADSGKNIQYF	TGCAGTGCTGTGGCGGATAGCGGCAAAAACATTCAGTACTTC
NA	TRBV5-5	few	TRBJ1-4	CASSFGTATNEKLFF	TGTGCCAGCAGCTTCGGGACTGCAACTAATGAAAAACTGTTTTTT
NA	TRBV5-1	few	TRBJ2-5	CASSLVAEETQYF	TGCGCCAGCAGCTTGGTAGCGGAGGAGACCCAGTACTTC
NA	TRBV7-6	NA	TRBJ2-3	CASSQRGTDTQYF	TGTGCCAGCAGCCAGCGAGGCACAGATACGCAGTATTTT
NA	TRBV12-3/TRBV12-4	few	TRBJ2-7	CASGEGRVRGGEQYF	TGTGCCAGCGGGGAAGGGCGCGTTCGGGGCGGCGAGCAGTACTTC
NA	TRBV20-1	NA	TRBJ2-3	CSARGDGDTQYF	TGCAGTGCTAGAGGGGACGGAGATACGCAGTATTTT
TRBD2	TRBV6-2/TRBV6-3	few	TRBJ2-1	CASSRSLAGYEQFF	TGTGCCAGCAGTAGGTCCCTAGCGGGGTATGAGCAGTTCTTC
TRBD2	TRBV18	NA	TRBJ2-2	CASSRTSGGTGNGELFF	TGTGCCAGCTCACGGACTAGCGGGGGCACCGGGAACGGGGAGCTGTTTTTT
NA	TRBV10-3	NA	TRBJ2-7	CAISELLAGGGQYF	TGTGCCATCAGTGAACTACTAGCTGGAGGTGGGCAGTACTTC
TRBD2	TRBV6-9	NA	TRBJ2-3	CASRASGGPDTQYF	TGTGCCAGCAGGGCTAGCGGGGGTCCAGATACGCAGTATTTT
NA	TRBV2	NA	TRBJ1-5	CASSRGGLSNQPQHF	TGTGCCAGCAGCCGGGGGGGATTGAGCAATCAGCCCCAGCATTTT